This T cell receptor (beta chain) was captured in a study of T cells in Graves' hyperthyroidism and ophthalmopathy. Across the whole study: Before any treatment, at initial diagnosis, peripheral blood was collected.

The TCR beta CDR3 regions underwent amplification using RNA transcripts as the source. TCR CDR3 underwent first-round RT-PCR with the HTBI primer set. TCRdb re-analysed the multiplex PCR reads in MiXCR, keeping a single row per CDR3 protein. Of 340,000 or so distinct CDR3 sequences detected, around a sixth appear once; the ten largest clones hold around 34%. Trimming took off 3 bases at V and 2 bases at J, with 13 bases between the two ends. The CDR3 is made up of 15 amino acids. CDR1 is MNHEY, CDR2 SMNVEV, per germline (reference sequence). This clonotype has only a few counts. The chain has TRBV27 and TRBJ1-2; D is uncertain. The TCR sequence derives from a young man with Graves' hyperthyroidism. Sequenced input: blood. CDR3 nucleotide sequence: TGTGCCAGCAGTTTTCTGCAGGATAAAAACTATGGCTACACCTTC. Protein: CASSFLQDKNYGYTF.